This T cell receptor beta chain was observed in a study of cytomegalovirus exposure and HLA in healthy donors (dated by TCRdb to 2016 to 2017). For the wider study: A later analysis indicated that the 95 to 150 validation repertoires were generated on the platform also employed for the 720 or so repertoires of the first cohort. The aim of the study was to test whether cataloging public T cell receptors could identify signatures of past pathogen exposure. Besides the first cohort of hundreds of subjects, a separate validation cohort made up of 120 different subjects was used. The study combined high-throughput TCR immunosequencing, statistical association of individual TCRs with disease status, and machine learning to predict cytomegalovirus infection status. The paper as a whole reports these results and caveats: While some public TCRs were present in many individuals, most TCR sequences turned up only very rarely across donors. The study listed around 160 TCR beta chains as associated with cytomegalovirus. Cytomegalovirus status was reported to be diagnosed by the classifier with high specificity and sensitivity in both the original and validation cohorts. The validation cohort had no HLA typing available for a later analysis, so co-occurrence within that cohort was assessed over all 130 or so repertoires. It was suggested by the authors that the approach could potentially be generalized to other disease states and immunological phenotypes. Three of the identified cytomegalovirus-associated TCR beta chains were confirmed in vitro to be specific for cytomegalovirus antigens. In a later analysis, TCRs clustered in the first cohort were found to also tend to co-occur in the 120 or so validation repertoires, with approximately 94% of cluster scores above 0.

In the germline V gene, CDR1 corresponds to MDHEN and CDR2 to SYDVKM. V sheds 3 bases and J sheds 2 bases, leaving 10 bases between their ends. The CDR3 measures 14 amino acids from cysteine to phenylalanine. The DNA shown is the 42-base CDR3, in frame from base 1. Receptor amplification or capture employed the immunoSEQ multiplex PCR assay. Regarding the original processing steps: To diagnose cytomegalovirus status from the catalog of TCR beta chain sequences, a statistical classification framework was built. TCRdb's version of the immuneACCESS table is confined to in-frame rearrangements and falls short of the full clone set. An unresolved V gene accounts for under half of the shortfall where checked; the remainder is of unknown origin. V, J and clone size reflect that table, while D and trimming were determined from the DNA. The sample table lists a few hundred thousand clones, roughly 88% of them with a count of one. The ten largest clonotypes hold roughly 0.93% of the sample.

With respect to this clone: Its antigen is not yet known. Base qualities are not provided; no much larger clone lies one nucleotide away.

Donors formed part of the validation cohort, which comprised over a hundred subjects and was distinct from the first cohort of under 850 subjects. The sequence was collected from a woman younger than 35 in good health and CMV-seronegative. Specimen: PBMCs. The chain joins TRBV28 to TRBJ2-5; TRBD1 is possibly the D segment (5 matching bases). The base sequence is TGTGCCAGCAGTTTCCTACAGGCGCAAGAGACCCAGTACTTC. This encodes CASSFLQAQETQYF.